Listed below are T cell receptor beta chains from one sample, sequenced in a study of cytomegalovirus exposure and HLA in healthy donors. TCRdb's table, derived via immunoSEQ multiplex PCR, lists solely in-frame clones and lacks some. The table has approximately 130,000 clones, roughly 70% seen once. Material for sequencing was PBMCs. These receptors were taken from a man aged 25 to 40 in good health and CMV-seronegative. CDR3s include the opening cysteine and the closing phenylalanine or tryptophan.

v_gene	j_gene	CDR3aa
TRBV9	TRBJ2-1	CASSVGGEEQFF
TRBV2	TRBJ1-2	CASTPTGRNYGYTF
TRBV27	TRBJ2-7	CASGRDRAYEQYF
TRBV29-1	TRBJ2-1	CSVGFTTHVYNEQFF
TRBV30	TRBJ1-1	CASKGQMNTEAFF
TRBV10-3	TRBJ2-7	CAISRRTGPGGYEQYF
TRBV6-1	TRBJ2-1	CASSVAENSYNEQFF
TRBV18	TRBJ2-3	CASSPVSGSADTQYF
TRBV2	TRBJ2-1	CASTRDRYNEQFF
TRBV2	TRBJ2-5	CASSEVEFQRGAEETQYF
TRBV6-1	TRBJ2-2	CASSAGGINTGELFF
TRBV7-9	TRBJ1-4	CASSFGRTGSEKLFF
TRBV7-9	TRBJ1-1	CASTVANTEAFF
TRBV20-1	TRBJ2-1	CSASRGNEQFF
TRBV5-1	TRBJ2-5	CASGTRDVKETQYF
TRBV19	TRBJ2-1	CASTSGTGINEQFF
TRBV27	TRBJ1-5	CASSFTGTGVQPQHF
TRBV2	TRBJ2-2	CASTQGEAGTGELFF
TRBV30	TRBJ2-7	CAWNRDKTYEQYF
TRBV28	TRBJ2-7	CASSGSGSGAREQYF
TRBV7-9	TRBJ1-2	CASSLGTVYGYTF
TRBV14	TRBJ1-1	CASSEQTGNTEAFF
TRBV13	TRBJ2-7	CASSLTLDRGIDEQYF
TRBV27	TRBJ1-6	CASRAGTGFSDSPLHF
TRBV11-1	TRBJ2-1	CASSFSSGNSYNEQFF
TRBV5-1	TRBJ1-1	CASSPRGTEAFF
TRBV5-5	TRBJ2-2	CASSYLPPRFNTGELFF
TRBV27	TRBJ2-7	CASSGQGASYEQYF
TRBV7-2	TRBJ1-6	CASSLAYIGGPLHF
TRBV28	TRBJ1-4	CASSPGGGFKEKLFF
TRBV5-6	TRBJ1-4	CASSLGTGSTTNEKLFF
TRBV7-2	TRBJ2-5	CASSSGTGPGETQYF
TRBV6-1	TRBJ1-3	CASSRQPSSGNTIYF
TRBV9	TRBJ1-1	CASSARPSGQGNEAFF
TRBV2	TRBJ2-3	CASSAGVAGDTQYF
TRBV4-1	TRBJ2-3	CASSHILAGGTDTQYF
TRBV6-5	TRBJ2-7	CASSIIGVGNSEQYF
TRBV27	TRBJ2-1	CASSPVTGYSYNEQFF
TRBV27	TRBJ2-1	CASAERGDNEQFF
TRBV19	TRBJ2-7	CASSTLGQFPYEQYF
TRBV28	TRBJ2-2	CATTTTRRGTGELFF
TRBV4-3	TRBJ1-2	CASSQGGHYGYTF
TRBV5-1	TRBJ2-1	CASSQGQGNNEQFF
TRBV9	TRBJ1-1	CASSPPRGREATEAFF
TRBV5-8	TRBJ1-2	CASSKGQGPTNYGYTF
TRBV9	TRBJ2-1	CASSVSGQGERKRIYNEQFF